What follows are 17 T cell receptor beta chains derived from one specimen sequenced in a study of blood T cell repertoires in COVID-19. The assay was immunoSEQ multiplex PCR, and TCRdb's table has in-frame clones only and misses some. The table includes approximately 120,000 clones, about 70% detected once. Input material: peripheral blood. These receptors were obtained from a man aged 55 to 69 with acute or convalescent COVID-19.

This chain connects TRBV5-1 to TRBJ2-4; 12 bases are shared with TRBD1. V was pared by 3 bases and J by 0 bases, with 16 bases of the junction left unmatched. Germline V gene data show CDR1 as SGHRS and CDR2 as YFSETQ. This CDR3 comprises 21 residues. DNA of the CDR3: TGCGCCAGCAGCTCGACGGGACAGGGGGCGCTTCAAGACCCAGCCAAAAACATTCAGTACTTC. This gives the protein CASSSTGQGALQDPAKNIQYF.

The V gene is TRBV9, the J gene TRBJ2-1; D is perhaps TRBD1 (5 bases). CDR3 size: 16 residues. CDR1 SGDLS and CDR2 YYNGEE come from the germline V gene. The V gene lost 0 bases and the J gene lost 2 bases, with 12 bases spanning the gap. The CDR3 bases are TGTGCCAGCAGCGTAGCTGAGACAGTTGCCTACAATGAGCAGTTCTTC. Amino acid sequence: CASSVAETVAYNEQFF. Combining the CDR3 with reference TRBV9 and TRBJ2-1 gives the whole variable domain DSGVTQTPKHLITATGQRVTLRCSPRSGDLSVYWYQQSLDQGLQFLIQYYNGEERAKGNILERFSAQQFPDLHSELNLSSLELGDSALYFCASSVAETVAYNEQFFGPGTRLTVL.

The chain combines TRBV7-3 with TRBJ2-3, with 14 bases identical to TRBD2. There are 16 residues in the CDR3. Per germline, CDR1 SGHTA and CDR2 FQGTGA. The trim removed 3 bases at V and 2 bases at J, leaving 1 base unmatched. The CDR3 reads CASSLGLAGVTDTQYF. CDR3 coding DNA: TGTGCCAGCAGCTTGGGACTAGCGGGGGTCACAGATACGCAGTATTTT.

The gene calls are TRBV13 and TRBJ2-1; TRBD2 might be the D (6 bases). Germline V gene sequence: CDR1 PRHDT, CDR2 FYEKMQ (reference sequence). The V gene lost 0 bases and the J gene lost 8 bases, with 8 bases spanning the gap. The CDR3 is 13 amino acids. CDR3 residues: CASSLGGRDEQFF. In DNA form, the CDR3 reads TGTGCCAGCAGCTTAGGCGGGAGAGATGAGCAGTTCTTC. The full variable domain, its missing parts supplied by reference TRBV13 and TRBJ2-1, is AAGVIQSPRHLIKEKRETATLKCYPIPRHDTVYWYQQGPGQDPQFLISFYEKMQSDKGSIPDRFSAQQFSDYHSELNMSSLELGDSALYFCASSLGGRDEQFFGPGTRLTVL.

This chain links TRBV6-1 with TRBJ1-2; the D gene is possibly TRBD1 (6 bases). This CDR3 contains 16 residues. V dropped 1 base and J dropped 7 bases, with 19 bases sitting between them. Per the germline V gene, CDR1 is MNHNS and CDR2 is SASEGT. For the CDR3, the DNA is TGTGCCAGCAGTGAAGTCGGGACACGCTGGGGTGGTGGCTACACCTTC. This translates into CASSEVGTRWGGGYTF.

The V and J genes are TRBV12-5 and TRBJ2-3; 7 bases map to TRBD1. The length of the CDR3 is 17 residues. With V trimmed by 3 bases and J by 2 bases, 11 bases remained unmatched. Germline V gene lookup returns CDR1 LGHNT and CDR2 FRNRAP. For the CDR3, the DNA is TGTGCTAGTGGTTTCGGACAGGTTTTTAGCCTCACAGATACGCAGTATTTT. Amino acids: CASGFGQVFSLTDTQYF.

CDR3 bases: TGTGCCACCAGTAAAGGGACAGGAGACTACACCTTC. This gives the protein CATSKGTGDYTF. This chain uses TRBV24-1 with TRBJ1-2; 8 nucleotides agree with TRBD1. Germline V gene data show CDR1 as KGHDR and CDR2 as SFDVKD. J lost 10 bases, V lost 6 bases, and 6 bases had no gene match. The CDR3 length is 12 residues.

V and J are TRBV6-5 and TRBJ2-7, with TRBD1 matching over 7 bases. Germline CDR1 and CDR2: MNHEY and SVGAGI. This CDR3 is built from 15 residues. The V segment lost 4 bases and the J segment 2 bases; nucleotides outside the gene matches: 8. Here the CDR3 reads CASSSSRGSPYEQYF. The CDR3 bases are TGTGCCAGCAGTTCCTCCAGGGGGTCCCCCTACGAGCAGTACTTC.

With regard to this clone: The same CDR3 can be traced to other DNA sequences in this sample. This rearrangement joins TRBV24-1 to TRBJ1-1, with D hard to call. The CDR3 sequence is 13 residues long. Looked up from germline, CDR1 is KGHDR and CDR2 is SFDVKD. The V and J ends lost 5 bases and 1 base respectively, with 7 bases between them. The CDR3 DNA follows: TGTGCCACCAGTGGTGGCGGGAACACTGAAGCTTTCTTT. It codes for CATSGGGNTEAFF.

The J gene is TRBJ2-1, the V gene TRBV15; 11 bases match TRBD2. Germline loops: CDR1 LNHNV, CDR2 YYDKDF (reference sequence). The CDR3 is 19 residues long. After removal of 0 bases from V and 2 bases from J, the junction contained 9 bases not matched to a gene. CDR3: CATSRDPNSGGAPYNEQFF. In nucleotides, the CDR3 is TGTGCCACCAGCAGAGATCCGAATAGCGGGGGGGCGCCCTACAATGAGCAGTTCTTC.

The chain recombines TRBV18 with TRBJ2-7, with a possible D match to TRBD1 (6 bases). The CDR3 loop spans 14 amino acids. Germline-derived CDR1 and CDR2 are KGHSH and LQKENI. V lost 3 bases, J lost 4 bases, and 13 bases lay in between. The CDR3 loop is CASSPGDKIYEQYF. The CDR3 DNA reads as TGTGCCAGCTCACCTGGGGACAAAATATACGAGCAGTACTTC.

J is TRBJ1-1 and V is TRBV28, with D possibly matching TRBD1 (5 bases). Trimming removed 4 bases from V and 6 bases from J, with 12 bases in between. The CDR3 covers 13 residues. Germline assignment: CDR1 MDHEN and CDR2 SYDVKM. This chain's CDR3 is CASSSPPGAEAFF. As DNA, the CDR3 is TGTGCCAGCAGTTCTCCCCCGGGGGCTGAAGCTTTCTTT.

This sequence joins TRBV5-6 and TRBJ2-5; D unclear. Germline values: CDR1 SGHDT, CDR2 YYEEEE. Trimming shortened V by 1 base and J by 5 bases, and 12 bases separated the two germline ends. There are 14 residues in the CDR3. CDR3 DNA: TGTGCCAGCAGCTTGTTTATCACCGGGGAGACCCAGTACTTC. It encodes CASSLFITGETQYF.

This chain joins TRBV4-2 and TRBJ2-2; 7 bases match TRBD1. J was trimmed by 7 bases and V by 0 bases; bases with no gene match: 11. The CDR3 spans 17 residues. Germline values: CDR1 LGHNA, CDR2 YNFKEQ. The DNA for the CDR3 is TGTGCCAGCAGCCAAGATTGGGCAACAGGGGCCGGCGGGGAGCTGTTTTTT. This encodes CASSQDWATGAGGELFF.

V and J are TRBV6-5 and TRBJ1-2; a weak D match, TRBD1 (6 bases). This CDR3 contains 15 residues. V gave up 7 bases and J gave up 1 base, with 16 bases separating them. Per germline, CDR1 MNHEY and CDR2 SVGAGI. CDR3 residues: CASTRATGLNYGYTF. DNA of the CDR3: TGTGCCAGCACCCGAGCCACAGGGCTTAACTATGGCTACACCTTC.

This sequence joins TRBV24-1 and TRBJ1-2; 12 nucleotides align to TRBD1. The CDR3 has 17 amino acids. V lost 4 bases and J lost 5; bases outside the gene matches: 10. Per germline, CDR1 KGHDR and CDR2 SFDVKD. The CDR3 DNA reads TGTGCCACCAGTGACTCCGGGACAGGGGGCGATGTGTATGGCTACACCTTC. This translates into CATSDSGTGGDVYGYTF.

V usage is TRBV7-9 and J usage is TRBJ1-3, with D unresolved. Germline V gene data show CDR1 as SEHNR and CDR2 as FQNEAQ (reference sequence). There are 14 residues in the CDR3. V dropped 5 bases and J dropped 0 bases, with 8 bases sitting between them. CDR3 residues: CASSPIASGNTIYF. As DNA, the CDR3 is TGTGCCAGCAGCCCTATAGCCTCTGGAAACACCATATATTTT.